One and the same sample provided the 30 T cell receptor beta chains below, sequenced in a study of cytomegalovirus exposure and HLA in healthy donors (dated by TCRdb to about 2017). Library construction relied on the immunoSEQ multiplex PCR assay. This is the immuneACCESS table as TCRdb keeps it, with only in-frame sequences that have V and J called. A part of the clones is gone; compared with another copy, unresolved V genes explain less than half, and the rest is unexplained. The sample records 95,000 to 120,000 clones, about 94% of which are singletons. 0.67% of the sample rests with the top ten. Input material: PBMCs. The receptors here all came from a woman between 18 and 30 years old in good health and CMV-seronegative.

V and J are TRBV7-2 and TRBJ2-7; 9 bases agree with TRBD1. From germline, CDR1 is SGHTA and CDR2 FQGNSA. The J segment lost 2 bases and the V segment lost 5 bases, leaving 7 bases of the junction unmatched. The CDR3 spans 15 residues. In DNA, the CDR3 is TGTGCCAGCAGCCCGAGGACAGGGGAGGCCTACGAGCAGTACTTC. Its translation is CASSPRTGEAYEQYF.

The rearrangement joins TRBV5-1 to TRBJ2-7; a possible D gene is TRBD2 (7 bases). This CDR3 is built from 15 residues. Germline V CDR1 and CDR2: SGHRS, YFSETQ. The ends were cut back, 0 bases at V and 4 bases at J, with 14 bases in the middle. CDR3 coding DNA: TGCGCCAGCAGCTTGGATGTGGGGGGGGCTTACGAGCAGTACTTC. This sequence encodes CASSLDVGGAYEQYF.

The rearrangement joins TRBV10-3 to TRBJ1-1; 9 positions match TRBD1. V was pared by 1 base and J by 5 bases, with 5 bases of the junction left unmatched. CDR1 is ENHRY and CDR2 is SYGVKD in the germline V gene. The CDR3 is 15 residues long. CDR3 coding DNA: TGTGCCATCAGTGAGTTGGGGACAGGGTGGACTGAAGCTTTCTTT. This translates into CAISELGTGWTEAFF.

This chain connects TRBV28 to TRBJ2-7, with 7 bases identical to TRBD2. CDR3 length: 14 residues. The germline CDR1 and CDR2 sequences are MDHEN and SYDVKM. V trimming: 6 bases; J trimming: 1 base; junction bases outside the gene matches: 6. This CDR3 reads CASREGGGSYEQYF. CDR3 nucleotides: TGTGCCAGCAGGGAAGGCGGGGGATCCTACGAGCAGTACTTC.

The chain couples TRBV6-1 to TRBJ2-5; tentative D call: TRBD2 (6 bases). The CDR3 has 14 residues. Germline assignment: CDR1 MNHNS and CDR2 SASEGT. Deletions cut 3 bases from V and 5 bases from J, with 13 bases between. The CDR3 DNA reads TGTGCCAGCAGTGAGCGACTAGTCCGGGAGACCCAGTACTTC. Its translation: CASSERLVRETQYF.

The V gene is TRBV7-6, the J gene TRBJ2-7; 11 bases agree with TRBD1. Trimming took 4 bases from V and 4 from J; bases not matched to a gene: 12. CDR3 length equals 17 residues. The germline CDR1 and CDR2 sequences are SGHVS and FNYEAQ. The CDR3 bases are TGTGCCAGCAGCTCCCCCGTACGGGACAGGGGGGGATACGAGCAGTACTTC. Translated: CASSSPVRDRGGYEQYF.

The genes are TRBV5-1 and TRBJ1-6; 7 bases are shared with TRBD1. Per germline, CDR1 SGHRS and CDR2 YFSETQ. V gave up 4 bases and J gave up 9 bases; unmatched junction bases: 10. This CDR3 has 15 amino acids. In nucleotides, the CDR3 is TGCGCCAGCAGCGGAGAACAGGGGTTTGGTTCACCCCTCCACTTT. This encodes CASSGEQGFGSPLHF.

The chain has TRBV28 and TRBJ2-5; a weak D match, TRBD1 (5 bases). CDR3 length: 15 amino acids. V gave up 5 bases and J gave up 1 base, with 14 bases separating them. Germline CDR1 and CDR2: MDHEN and SYDVKM. In nucleotides, the CDR3 is TGTGCCAGCAGTGCCCCTGGGGCCCCCCAAGAGACCCAGTACTTC. Residues: CASSAPGAPQETQYF.

The chain has TRBV7-9 and TRBJ2-5, with a possible D match to TRBD2 (6 bases). The CDR3 has 15 residues. Germline V gene lookup returns CDR1 SEHNR and CDR2 FQNEAQ (reference sequence). The V end lost 3 bases, the J end lost 5 bases, and 16 bases lay between the germline ends. This CDR3 reads CASSLSSGGAETQYF. As DNA, the CDR3 is TGTGCCAGCAGCTTGAGCAGTGGCGGGGCGGAGACCCAGTACTTC.

The gene calls are TRBV27 and TRBJ2-7, with D possibly matching TRBD2 (6 bases). Trimming cost V 5 bases and J 6 bases, with 23 bases left between them. This CDR3 has 16 residues. CDR1 and CDR2 from the germline V gene are MNHEY and SMNVEV (reference sequence). CDR3 residues: CASSTGGGTAFTEQYF. For the CDR3, the DNA is TGTGCCAGCAGTACTGGTGGCGGGACGGCGTTTACCGAGCAGTACTTC.

The rearrangement links TRBV7-9 to TRBJ2-7, with a possible D match to TRBD2 (6 bases). CDR1 and CDR2 (germline): SEHNR, FQNEAQ (reference sequence). V was pared by 4 bases and J by 4 bases, with 11 bases between. This CDR3 region has 13 residues. CDR3 sequence: CASSSEGQYEQYF. CDR3 DNA: TGTGCCAGCAGCTCGGAGGGGCAGTACGAGCAGTACTTC.

This chain uses TRBV5-1 with TRBJ1-5; possibly TRBD1 for D (5 bases). CDR3 length: 16 amino acids. V lost 0 bases to trimming and J lost 7 bases, with 17 bases between them. Germline V CDR1 and CDR2: SGHRS, YFSETQ. The CDR3 protein is CASSLDPERGGQPQHF. CDR3 in DNA: TGCGCCAGCAGCTTGGATCCGGAGCGGGGCGGGCAGCCCCAGCATTTT.

The chain combines TRBV4-2 with TRBJ1-1, with D tentatively TRBD1 (5 bases). The CDR3 consists of 15 residues. Germline lookup yields CDR1 LGHNA and CDR2 YNFKEQ. Trimming removed 0 bases at V and 3 bases at J, with 11 bases between. The CDR3 sequence is CASSQDSGMDTEAFF. In nucleotides, the CDR3 is TGTGCCAGCAGCCAAGATTCAGGGATGGACACTGAAGCTTTCTTT.

J is TRBJ1-4 and V is TRBV4-2; maybe TRBD1 (6 bases). The CDR3 length is 17 residues. CDR1 LGHNA and CDR2 YNFKEQ come from the germline V gene. V was shortened by 1 base and J by 6 bases, with 18 bases between the two germline ends. This chain's CDR3 is CASSQGKRGLGHEKLFF. The CDR3 coding sequence is TGTGCCAGCAGCCAAGGTAAAAGGGGGTTAGGTCATGAAAAACTGTTTTTT.

The chain recombines TRBV5-1 with TRBJ1-1; TRBD1 agrees at 9 bases. Germline CDR1 SGHRS, CDR2 YFSETQ. This CDR3 has 16 residues. Losses at the gene ends were 5 bases for V and 2 bases for J; bases not matched to a gene: 10. The CDR3 coding sequence is TGCGCCAGCAGTCCCGGGACAGGGTTTAGCAACACTGAAGCTTTCTTT. Amino acids: CASSPGTGFSNTEAFF.

This chain joins TRBV25-1 and TRBJ1-4; 7 bases map to TRBD1. The CDR3 runs to 14 residues. Germline CDR1 MGHDK, CDR2 SYGVNS. Trimming at V came to 6 bases and at J to 8 bases, leaving 9 bases not matched to a gene. The CDR3 bases are TGTGCCAGCAGGGCGGAGGGGGCGCGAGAAAAACTGTTTTTT. As protein: CASRAEGAREKLFF.

This chain joins TRBV28 and TRBJ1-2, with D possibly TRBD1 on 5 matching bases. Germline V gene lookup returns CDR1 MDHEN and CDR2 SYDVKM. The V and J ends lost 0 bases and 4 bases respectively, with 9 bases between them. The CDR3 length is 14 residues. The CDR3 sequence is CASSLWGGRYGYTF. The CDR3 DNA sequence: TGTGCCAGCAGTTTATGGGGGGGACGCTATGGCTACACCTTC.

The CDR3 spells CSVEGLRPFQGDTQYF. In nucleotides, the CDR3 is TGCAGCGTTGAAGGCCTCCGCCCGTTCCAGGGGGATACGCAGTATTTT. The chain has TRBV29-1 and TRBJ2-3; D perhaps matches TRBD1 (6 bases). CDR1 and CDR2 from the germline V gene are SQVTM and ANQGSEA. CDR3 length: 16 residues. V lost 1 base, J lost 6 bases, and 20 bases lay in between.

The chain has TRBV4-2 and TRBJ2-7; possible D gene TRBD2, 7 bases. CDR3 length equals 18 residues. Trimming left V 5 bases short and J 7 bases short, with 30 bases between. Germline V lookup: CDR1 LGHNA, CDR2 YNFKEQ. CDR3 sequence: CASSSRGGWGGGRVEQYF. The CDR3 DNA follows: TGTGCCAGCAGCTCCCGCGGTGGTTGGGGCGGGGGCCGGGTAGAGCAGTACTTC.

This chain's CDR3 is CASSVGPITPEIYGYTF. The CDR3 nucleotides read TGTGCCAGCAGCGTAGGCCCAATTACTCCGGAGATCTATGGCTACACCTTC. This chain uses TRBV9 with TRBJ1-2; no clear D gene. This CDR3 has 17 residues. Per germline, CDR1 SGDLS and CDR2 YYNGEE. V shed 0 bases and J shed 4 bases, with 19 bases lying between them. Full variable domain (rest looked up from reference TRBV9 and TRBJ1-2): DSGVTQTPKHLITATGQRVTLRCSPRSGDLSVYWYQQSLDQGLQFLIQYYNGEERAKGNILERFSAQQFPDLHSELNLSSLELGDSALYFCASSVGPITPEIYGYTFGSGTRLTVV.

The chain recombines TRBV11-2 with TRBJ1-2; D is possibly TRBD1 (6 bases). The CDR3 sequence is 15 residues long. V shed 0 bases and J shed 6 bases, with 14 bases lying between them. Per germline, CDR1 SGHAT and CDR2 FQNNGV. The CDR3 coding sequence is TGTGCCAGCAGCTTAGAGGCAGGGGCGACGGATGGCTACACCTTC. Residues: CASSLEAGATDGYTF.

V is TRBV2 and J is TRBJ2-3, with D perhaps matching TRBD1 (7 bases). This CDR3 comprises 15 residues. CDR1 and CDR2 (germline): SNHLY, FYNNEI. Trimming cost V 3 bases and J 6 bases, with 16 bases left between them. The CDR3 nucleotides read TGTGCCAGCAGTGAGCGGGACAGCAACTACGATACGCAGTATTTT. Its protein product is CASSERDSNYDTQYF.

The chain uses TRBV2 and TRBJ1-5; no clear D gene. Trimming pared 4 bases from V and 4 bases from J, leaving 11 bases between. The CDR3 has 14 residues. Germline CDR1 SNHLY, CDR2 FYNNEI. CDR3 sequence reads: CASSGGETNQPQHF. DNA for the CDR3: TGTGCCAGCAGTGGCGGGGAAACTAATCAGCCCCAGCATTTT.

In DNA, the CDR3 is TGTGCCAGCAGCTTACCAGGTGGGACTGAAGCTTTCTTT. Amino acids: CASSLPGGTEAFF. This sequence joins TRBV7-9 and TRBJ1-1; no clear D gene. Germline CDR1 and CDR2: SEHNR and FQNEAQ (reference sequence). The CDR3 totals 13 residues. Trimming took off 2 bases at V and 5 bases at J, with 9 bases between the two ends. Combining the CDR3 with reference TRBV7-9 and TRBJ1-1 gives the whole variable domain DTGVSQNPRHKITKRGQNVTFRCDPISEHNRLYWYRQTLGQGPEFLTYFQNEAQLEKSRLLSDRFSAERPKGSFSTLEIQRTEQGDSAMYLCASSLPGGTEAFFGQGTRLTVV.

The J gene is TRBJ2-1, the V gene TRBV27; 14 bases agree with TRBD2. The CDR3 consists of 20 residues. Trimming removed 3 bases from V and 6 bases from J; junction bases left unmatched: 16. Germline CDR1 reads MNHEY; CDR2 reads SMNVEV (reference sequence). CDR3 bases: TGTGCCAGCAGTTTCCGGCTCCGGTGGGGGACTAGCGGGGGTGTCAATGAGCAGTTCTTC. Residues: CASSFRLRWGTSGGVNEQFF.

In the case of this clone: Other DNA sequences in this sample translate to the same CDR3. The chain employs TRBV7-2 and TRBJ2-7; D is unclear. The CDR3 consists of 12 residues. Germline V lookup: CDR1 SGHTA, CDR2 FQGNSA. Between the trimmed V and J ends, which lost 4 bases and 2 bases, there was a span of 6 bases. CDR3: CASSSLTYEQYF. DNA of the CDR3: TGTGCCAGCAGCTCTCTTACCTACGAGCAGTACTTC.

The rearrangement joins TRBV5-4 to TRBJ1-6; 8 bases match TRBD1. This CDR3 comprises 16 residues. After removal of 0 bases from V and 8 bases from J, the junction contained 7 bases not matched to a gene. The V gene's germline CDR1 is SGHNT and CDR2 YYREEE (reference sequence). The CDR3 DNA is TGTGCCAGCAGCTTGGCAGGGGGCATTGGGTATTCACCCCTCCACTTT. This gives the protein CASSLAGGIGYSPLHF. Supplemented by reference TRBV5-4 and TRBJ1-6, the full variable domain reads ETGVTQSPTHLIKTRGQQVTLRCSSQSGHNTVSWYQQALGQGPQFIFQYYREEENGRGNFPPRFSGLQFPNYSSELNVNALELDDSALYLCASSLAGGIGYSPLHFGNGTRLTVT.

This chain joins TRBV6-5 and TRBJ2-7; D perhaps matches TRBD2 (5 bases). This CDR3 spans 13 amino acids. Germline V lookup: CDR1 MNHEY, CDR2 SVGAGI. Deletions cut 0 bases from V and 2 bases from J, with 5 bases between. CDR3 sequence (DNA): TGTGCCAGCAGTTACTCGGGAGCCTACGAGCAGTACTTC. It specifies CASSYSGAYEQYF.

The table lists this clone with a few counts. The V call is TRBV10-2, the J call TRBJ2-7; TRBD2 aligns across 7 bases. The CDR3 has 13 amino acids. V shed 7 bases, J shed 3 bases, and the junction held 6 bases outside the gene matches. The germline CDR1 and CDR2 sequences are WSHSY and SAAADI. The CDR3 DNA reads as TGCGCCAGCACCAGGGAGGGAAGCTACGAGCAGTACTTC. This sequence encodes CASTREGSYEQYF.

The J gene is TRBJ1-3, the V gene TRBV4-2; D remains unclear. The V gene lost 2 bases and the J gene lost 0 bases, with 8 bases spanning the gap. Per the germline V gene, CDR1 is LGHNA and CDR2 is YNFKEQ. The CDR3 runs to 15 residues. In DNA form, the CDR3 reads TGTGCCAGCAGCCAAACGTCGAGCTCTGGAAACACCATATATTTT. It specifies CASSQTSSSGNTIYF.